The clone carrying this T cell receptor beta chain was observed a single time. The protocol was immunoSEQ multiplex PCR, while the TCRdb copy is restricted to in-frame clones and leaves out a portion. The sample lists fewer than 65,000 clones, 90% seen once, with 5.4% in the top ten. The source of the sample is a study of OX40 agonist ivuxolimab in advanced cancers. At the level of the study: The study reported partial responses in three patients: one hepatocellular carcinoma, two cutaneous melanoma.

Losses at the gene ends were 2 bases for V and 12 bases for J; bases not matched to a gene: 11. The CDR3 runs to 16 residues. Germline-derived CDR1 and CDR2 are MNHEY and SMNVEV (reference sequence). The clonotype comes from an adult with an advanced solid tumor such as melanoma, head and neck, liver or kidney cancer. Here the sequenced sample was CD4+ or CD8+ T cells sorted from blood, taken in a trial of the OX40 agonist ivuxolimab. The chain employs TRBV27 and TRBJ2-7; 15 bases agree with TRBD2. Written as DNA, the CDR3 is TGTGCCAGCAGTTTACGTATACCGGGACTAGCGGGGGGAGCGTACTTC. Translated, it gives CASSLRIPGLAGGAYF.